Listed here are 27 T cell receptor beta chains from one sample, sequenced in a study of shared clonotypes between healthy human individuals. Produced via immunoSEQ multiplex PCR; TCRdb's table is partial and in-frame only. This table holds about 800,000 clones, 96% found once. Only CD45RO-negative cells positively selected for CCR7 counted as naive CD8 cells, so terminally differentiated effector memory CD45RA+ cells were excluded. The sample comprised naive CD8+ T cells sorted from blood. The source of these receptors is a man in his thirties or forties in good health.

This chain links TRBV7-2 with TRBJ2-1; D perhaps matches TRBD2 (6 bases). This CDR3 region has 16 residues. Germline lookup yields CDR1 SGHTA and CDR2 FQGNSA. Deletions cut 5 bases from V and 6 bases from J, with 20 bases between. Here the CDR3 DNA reads TGTGCCAGCAGCCCTACGCGGAGGGCCGATTCCAATGAGCAGTTCTTC. Encoded protein: CASSPTRRADSNEQFF.

The chain carries TRBV5-1 and TRBJ2-3, with no clear D. Germline V gene data show CDR1 as SGHRS and CDR2 as YFSETQ. The length of the CDR3 is 12 residues. With 4 bases removed from V and 6 bases from J, the gap between germline ends came to 9 bases. The CDR3 region has the DNA TGCGCCAGCAGCGGCGGCTGGGATACGCAGTATTTT. It codes for CASSGGWDTQYF.

This chain joins TRBV9 and TRBJ2-3; 9 bases are shared with TRBD2. CDR3 length: 17 amino acids. With V trimmed by 0 bases and J by 4 bases, 9 bases remained unmatched. The germline V gene has CDR1 SGDLS and CDR2 YYNGEE. Here the CDR3 reads CASSVALAGGSPDTQYF. CDR3 in DNA: TGTGCCAGCAGCGTAGCACTGGCGGGAGGGAGCCCAGATACGCAGTATTTT.

The chain joins TRBV7-9 to TRBJ2-5; D tentatively reads TRBD1 or TRBD2 (5 bases each). V was clipped by 5 bases and J by 2 bases, with 15 bases between them. Germline V gene data show CDR1 as SEHNR and CDR2 as FQNEAQ (reference sequence). The CDR3 length is 15 residues. As DNA, the CDR3 is TGTGCCAGCAGCCCCAGGGTTGGGGGACAAGAGACCCAGTACTTC. Protein sequence: CASSPRVGGQETQYF.

In regard to this clone: Other DNA sequences in this specimen translate into the identical CDR3. CDR3 loop: CATSRDRGNQPQHF. CDR3 coding DNA: TGTGCCACCAGCAGAGACCGGGGGAATCAGCCCCAGCATTTT. The V call is TRBV15, the J call TRBJ1-5, with TRBD1 as a possible D gene (5 bases). The CDR3 is 14 amino acids. V was pared by 0 bases and J by 4 bases, with 7 bases between. Germline CDR1 LNHNV, CDR2 YYDKDF (reference sequence).

Written as DNA, the CDR3 is TGTGCCAGCAGCGTAGAACAAGTGGGACCCCTAATGGATGAGCAGTTCTTC. Its translation is CASSVEQVGPLMDEQFF. J is TRBJ2-1 and V is TRBV9, with D possibly being TRBD1 or TRBD2 (5 bases each). Trimming left V 0 bases short and J 8 bases short, with 21 bases between. The CDR3 covers 17 residues. Germline CDR1 is SGDLS and CDR2 is YYNGEE.

The chain links TRBV7-9 to TRBJ2-7, with D possibly TRBD1 on 6 matching bases. V was clipped by 5 bases and J by 4 bases, with 18 bases between them. The CDR3 sequence is 15 residues long. Per the germline V gene, CDR1 is SEHNR and CDR2 is FQNEAQ (reference sequence). The CDR3 here is CASSRPNGTFYEQYF. The CDR3 region has the DNA TGTGCCAGCAGCAGGCCTAACGGGACATTTTACGAGCAGTACTTC.

The gene calls are TRBV9 and TRBJ2-3; D remains ambiguous. V gave up 4 bases and J gave up 6 bases, with 3 bases separating them. This CDR3 contains 10 residues. Germline loops: CDR1 SGDLS, CDR2 YYNGEE. CDR3 sequence (DNA): TGTGCCAGCAGCCGGGATACGCAGTATTTT. It codes for CASSRDTQYF.

The chain couples TRBV10-2 to TRBJ2-1, with D perhaps matching TRBD2 (5 bases). CDR1 WSHSY and CDR2 SAAADI come from the germline V gene. The V gene lost 6 bases and the J gene lost 3 bases, with 9 bases spanning the gap. The CDR3 is 13 residues long. The CDR3 reads CASRARVYNEQFF. The DNA of the CDR3 is TGCGCCAGCAGAGCGCGGGTCTACAATGAGCAGTTCTTC.

The chain has TRBV6-5 and TRBJ1-5, with D unresolved. Germline CDR1 MNHEY, CDR2 SVGAGI. The length of the CDR3 is 16 residues. Trimming took off 0 bases at V and 0 bases at J, with 9 bases between the two ends. CDR3 protein: CASSYSRGYSNQPQHF. In DNA, the CDR3 is TGTGCCAGCAGTTACTCGCGCGGCTATAGCAATCAGCCCCAGCATTTT.

The V call is TRBV2, the J call TRBJ2-7, with D tentatively TRBD2 (6 bases). Germline CDR1 SNHLY, CDR2 FYNNEI. V was cut by 0 bases and J by 5 bases, with 8 bases left in between. This CDR3 is built from 13 residues. The chain's CDR3 is CASSEAREDEQYF. The CDR3 DNA is TGTGCCAGCAGTGAAGCCAGGGAGGACGAGCAGTACTTC. The variable domain in full, with the rest retrieved from reference TRBV2 and TRBJ2-7, is EPEVTQTPSHQVTQMGQEVILRCVPISNHLYFYWYRQILGQKVEFLVSFYNNEISEKSEIFDDQFSVERPDGSNFTLKIRSTKLEDSAMYFCASSEAREDEQYFGPGTRLTVT.

The chain couples TRBV16 to TRBJ1-5; no definite D call. CDR1 is KGHSY and CDR2 is FQNENV in the germline V gene. The CDR3 is made up of 15 amino acids. With 0 bases removed from V and 3 bases from J, the gap between germline ends came to 9 bases. CDR3 sequence: CASSQSRGYNQPQHF. The CDR3 DNA is TGTGCCAGCAGCCAATCTAGAGGCTACAATCAGCCCCAGCATTTT.

This clone has more than one count but fewer than ten. The chain carries TRBV9 and TRBJ2-3, with 7 positions matching TRBD1. The CDR3 is 20 amino acids. V dropped 0 bases and J dropped 0; count of bases not matched to a gene: 16. Per the germline V gene, CDR1 is SGDLS and CDR2 is YYNGEE. CDR3 in DNA: TGTGCCAGCAGCGTAGACGGGTGGGTGACAGGGCTCACTAGCACAGATACGCAGTATTTT. Encoded protein: CASSVDGWVTGLTSTDTQYF.

As regards this clone: The same CDR3 can be traced to other DNA sequences in this sample. V gene TRBV9 combines with J gene TRBJ2-2; no clear D gene. Germline loops: CDR1 SGDLS, CDR2 YYNGEE. The CDR3 runs 13 residues. V shed 1 base and J shed 1 base, with 2 bases lying between them. As DNA, the CDR3 is TGTGCCAGCAGCGTAATGAACACCGGGGAGCTGTTTTTT. Encoded protein: CASSVMNTGELFF. Using reference TRBV9 and TRBJ2-2 for the parts outside the CDR3, the full variable domain is DSGVTQTPKHLITATGQRVTLRCSPRSGDLSVYWYQQSLDQGLQFLIQYYNGEERAKGNILERFSAQQFPDLHSELNLSSLELGDSALYFCASSVMNTGELFFGEGSRLTVL.

The V call is TRBV5-6, the J call TRBJ2-1, with 8 bases aligning to TRBD2. The germline V gene encodes CDR1 SGHDT and CDR2 YYEEEE. The CDR3 runs 12 residues. V was pared by 4 bases and J by 10 bases, with 4 bases of the junction left unmatched. The CDR3 DNA reads as TGTGCCAGCAGCGAACTAGCGGCGGAGCAGTTCTTC. It codes for CASSELAAEQFF.

The J gene is TRBJ2-3, the V gene TRBV9, with D possibly TRBD1 on 5 matching bases. CDR3 length: 13 residues. The V gene's germline CDR1 is SGDLS and CDR2 YYNGEE. V was clipped by 7 bases and J by 0 bases, with 9 bases between them. The CDR3 DNA follows: TGTGCCAGCCTCGACAGTAGCACAGATACGCAGTATTTT. Protein sequence: CASLDSSTDTQYF.

With respect to this clone: One junction end disagrees with the germline gene, perhaps due to a read error. The chain recombines TRBV2 with TRBJ1-3, with a tentative D call TRBD1 (5 bases). The germline V gene has CDR1 SNHLY and CDR2 FYNNEI. The CDR3 spans 15 residues. CDR3 nucleotide sequence: TGTGCCAGCAGCGAAGGGGCGGGCTCTGGAAACACCATATATTTT. Translation: CASSEGAGSGNTIYF.

V gene TRBV5-6 combines with J gene TRBJ2-1, with D hard to call. Germline V gene sequence: CDR1 SGHDT, CDR2 YYEEEE. CDR3 length equals 13 residues. Trimming pared 3 bases from V and 9 bases from J, leaving 13 bases between. The CDR3 loop reads CASSSPSLAEQFF. CDR3 coding DNA: TGTGCCAGCAGCTCGCCCTCTTTGGCTGAGCAGTTCTTC.

This clone was seen only once. The chain joins TRBV5-5 to TRBJ2-3, with TRBD2 identical over 13 bases. Germline V lookup: CDR1 SGHKS, CDR2 YYEKEE (reference sequence). The CDR3 consists of 16 residues. J was trimmed by 5 bases and V by 3 bases; bases with no gene match: 6. In DNA, the CDR3 is TGTGCCAGCAGCTCCGGGACTAGCGGGATAGGAGATACGCAGTATTTT. Translating it yields CASSSGTSGIGDTQYF.

V and J are TRBV9 and TRBJ2-3; 11 bases align to TRBD2. Germline CDR1 is SGDLS and CDR2 is YYNGEE. V lost 1 base to trimming and J lost 5 bases; unmatched junction nucleotides: 6. This CDR3 has 16 residues. Here the CDR3 DNA reads TGTGCCAGCAGCGTATTAGCGGGAGGGCCTGGAGATACGCAGTATTTT. Protein product: CASSVLAGGPGDTQYF.

The rearrangement joins TRBV27 to TRBJ1-2; 10 bases agree with TRBD1. V shed 8 bases, J shed 3 bases, and the junction held 6 bases outside the gene matches. This CDR3 contains 14 residues. CDR1 and CDR2 from the germline V gene are MNHEY and SMNVEV (reference sequence). The CDR3 DNA reads as TGTGCCAGCTCCGACAGGGGGCCATACTATGGCTACACCTTC. This translates into CASSDRGPYYGYTF.

The rearrangement links TRBV7-2 to TRBJ2-1; 9 bases agree with TRBD1. Unmatched junction bases numbered 7, after V lost 5 bases and J lost 5 bases. The germline CDR1 and CDR2 sequences are SGHTA and FQGNSA. The CDR3 contains 15 residues. DNA for the CDR3: TGTGCCAGCAGCCCACAGGGGGCGCCGAACAATGAGCAGTTCTTC. Translating gives CASSPQGAPNNEQFF. Filled out from reference TRBV7-2 and TRBJ2-1, the complete variable domain reads GAGVSQSPSNKVTEKGKDVELRCDPISGHTALYWYRQSLGQGLEFLIYFQGNSAPDKSGLPSDRFSAERTGGSVSTLTIQRTQQEDSAVYLCASSPQGAPNNEQFFGPGTRLTVL.

The chain joins TRBV10-2 to TRBJ2-7; 8 bases are shared with TRBD2. J lost 3 bases, V lost 7 bases, and 11 bases had no gene match. The CDR3 has 15 residues. Germline loops: CDR1 WSHSY, CDR2 SAAADI. The CDR3 coding sequence is TGCGCCAGCAAAGCATCCGGGACTAGTAACTACGAGCAGTACTTC. Translation gives CASKASGTSNYEQYF.

The genes are TRBV7-6 and TRBJ2-3; 9 positions match TRBD2. Germline CDR1 SGHVS, CDR2 FNYEAQ. The V and J ends lost 5 bases and 0 bases, in that order; junction bases with no gene match: 3. This CDR3 spans 15 amino acids. CDR3 nucleotides: TGTGCCAGCAGCACTCTAGCGGGGAGCACAGATACGCAGTATTTT. Translation gives CASSTLAGSTDTQYF.

The chain employs TRBV29-1 and TRBJ2-2, with D uncertain. This CDR3 spans 11 amino acids. Germline CDR1 and CDR2: SQVTM and ANQGSEA. The germline V and J ends were trimmed by 6 bases and 8 bases, with 10 bases remaining between them. The CDR3 DNA sequence: TGCAGCGTCGCCGCAACGGGGGAGCTGTTTTTT. It is translated as CSVAATGELFF.

The chain combines TRBV19 with TRBJ2-7; TRBD1 matches at 10 bases. J gave up 0 bases and V 10 bases, and 3 bases lay outside the gene matches. CDR3 length equals 13 residues. Germline V gene lookup returns CDR1 LNHDA and CDR2 SQIVND (reference sequence). The CDR3 DNA sequence: TGTGCCACTGGGACAGGGGACTCCTACGAGCAGTACTTC. Residues: CATGTGDSYEQYF.

This clone was seen only once. This chain links TRBV29-1 with TRBJ2-1; TRBD2 matches at 12 bases. The CDR3 contains 15 residues. CDR1 is SQVTM and CDR2 is ANQGSEA in the germline V gene. V was clipped by 5 bases and J by 6 bases; unmatched bases: 8. The CDR3 nucleotides read TGCAGCGTTCGGGCTGGACTAGCGGGAACCAATGAGCAGTTCTTC. This translates into CSVRAGLAGTNEQFF.